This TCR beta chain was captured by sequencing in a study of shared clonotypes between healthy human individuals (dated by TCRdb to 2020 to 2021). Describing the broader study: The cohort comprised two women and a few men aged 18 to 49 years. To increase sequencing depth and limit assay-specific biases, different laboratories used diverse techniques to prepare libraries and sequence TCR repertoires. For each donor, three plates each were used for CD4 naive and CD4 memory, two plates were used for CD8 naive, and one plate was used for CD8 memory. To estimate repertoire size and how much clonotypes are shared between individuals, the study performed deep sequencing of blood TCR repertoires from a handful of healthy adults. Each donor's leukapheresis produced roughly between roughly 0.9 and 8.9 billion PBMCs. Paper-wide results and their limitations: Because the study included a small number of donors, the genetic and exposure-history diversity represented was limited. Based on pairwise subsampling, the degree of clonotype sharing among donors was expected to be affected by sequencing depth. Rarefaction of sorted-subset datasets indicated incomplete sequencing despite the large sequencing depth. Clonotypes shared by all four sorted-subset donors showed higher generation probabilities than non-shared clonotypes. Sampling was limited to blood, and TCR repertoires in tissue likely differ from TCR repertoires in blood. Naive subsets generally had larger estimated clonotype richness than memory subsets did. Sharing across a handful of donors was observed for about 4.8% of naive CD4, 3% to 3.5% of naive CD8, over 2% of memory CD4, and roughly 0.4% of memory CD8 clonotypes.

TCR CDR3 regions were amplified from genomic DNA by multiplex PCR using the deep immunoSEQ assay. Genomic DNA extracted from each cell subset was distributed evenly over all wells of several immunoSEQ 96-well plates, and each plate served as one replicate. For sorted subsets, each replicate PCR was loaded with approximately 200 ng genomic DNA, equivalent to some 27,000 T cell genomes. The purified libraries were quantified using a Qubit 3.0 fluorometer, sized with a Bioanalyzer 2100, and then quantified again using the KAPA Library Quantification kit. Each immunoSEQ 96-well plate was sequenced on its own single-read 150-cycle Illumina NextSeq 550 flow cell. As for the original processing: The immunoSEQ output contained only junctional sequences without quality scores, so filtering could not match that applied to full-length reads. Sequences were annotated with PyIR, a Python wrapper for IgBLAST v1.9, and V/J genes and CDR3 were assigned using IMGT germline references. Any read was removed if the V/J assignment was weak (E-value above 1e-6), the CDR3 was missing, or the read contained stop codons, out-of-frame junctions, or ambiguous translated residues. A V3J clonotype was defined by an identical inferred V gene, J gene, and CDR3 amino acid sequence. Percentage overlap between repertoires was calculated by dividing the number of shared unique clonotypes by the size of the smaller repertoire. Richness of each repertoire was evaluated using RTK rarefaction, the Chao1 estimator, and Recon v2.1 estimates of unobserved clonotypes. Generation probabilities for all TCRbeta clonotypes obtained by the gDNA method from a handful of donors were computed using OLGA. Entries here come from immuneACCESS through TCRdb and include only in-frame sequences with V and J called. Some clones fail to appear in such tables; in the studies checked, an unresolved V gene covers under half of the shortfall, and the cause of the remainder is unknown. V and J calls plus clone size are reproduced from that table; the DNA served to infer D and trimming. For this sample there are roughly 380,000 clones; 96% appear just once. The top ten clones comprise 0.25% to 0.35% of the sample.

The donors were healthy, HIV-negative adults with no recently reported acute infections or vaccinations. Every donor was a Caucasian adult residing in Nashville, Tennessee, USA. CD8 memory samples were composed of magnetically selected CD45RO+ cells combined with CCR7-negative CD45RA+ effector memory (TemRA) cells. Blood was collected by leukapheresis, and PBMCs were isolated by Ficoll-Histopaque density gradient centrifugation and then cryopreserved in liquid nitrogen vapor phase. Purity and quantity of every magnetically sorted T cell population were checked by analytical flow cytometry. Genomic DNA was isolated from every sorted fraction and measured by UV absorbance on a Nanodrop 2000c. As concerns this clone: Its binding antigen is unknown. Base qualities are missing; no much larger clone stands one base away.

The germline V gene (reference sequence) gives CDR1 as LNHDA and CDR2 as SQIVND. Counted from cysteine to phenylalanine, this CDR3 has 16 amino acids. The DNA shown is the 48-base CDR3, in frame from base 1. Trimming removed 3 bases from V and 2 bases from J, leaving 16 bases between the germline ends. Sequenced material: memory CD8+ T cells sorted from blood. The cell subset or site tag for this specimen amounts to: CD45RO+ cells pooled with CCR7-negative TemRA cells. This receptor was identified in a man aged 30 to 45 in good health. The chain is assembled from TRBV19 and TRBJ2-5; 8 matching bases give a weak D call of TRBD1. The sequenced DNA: TGTGCCAGTAGTATGGGGACTACAGGGGGGCAAGAGACCCAGTACTTC. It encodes CASSMGTTGGQETQYF.